The next 32 T cell receptor beta chains were all read from a single sample in a study of shared clonotypes between healthy human individuals. Data came from immunoSEQ multiplex PCR; TCRdb stores just in-frame clones and leaves some out. The table lists hundreds of thousands of clones, about 96% of them singletons, with 0.055% to 0.075% in the top ten. The sample was naive CD4+ T cells sorted from blood. Subset specified: CD45RA+ positively selected. These receptors were collected from a woman younger than 45 in good health.

The chain joins TRBV5-1 to TRBJ2-2; TRBD2 matches 8 bases. Germline-derived CDR1 and CDR2 are SGHRS and YFSETQ. The CDR3 consists of 19 residues. V lost 0 bases and J lost 7; bases outside the gene matches: 17. The CDR3 nucleotides read TGCGCCAGCAGCTTGGCTAGAGCGGGAGCAACCACTTTTAACGGGGAGCTGTTTTTT. Its protein product is CASSLARAGATTFNGELFF.

The J gene is TRBJ1-1, the V gene TRBV29-1, with D unclear. Germline loops: CDR1 SQVTM, CDR2 ANQGSEA. This CDR3 comprises 12 residues. V was trimmed by 4 bases and J by 0 bases, leaving 6 bases between them. The CDR3 DNA is TGCAGCGTTGTCTACATGAACACTGAAGCTTTCTTT. Translation: CSVVYMNTEAFF. The variable domain in full, completed from reference TRBV29-1 and TRBJ1-1, reads SAVISQKPSRDICQRGTSLTIQCQVDSQVTMMFWYRQQPGQSLTLIATANQGSEATYESGFVIDKFPISRPNLTFSTLTVSNMSPEDSSIYLCSVVYMNTEAFFGQGTRLTVV.

This rearrangement joins TRBV15 to TRBJ2-7, with 11 nucleotides matching TRBD2. There are 14 residues in the CDR3. With 5 bases clipped from V and 3 bases from J, the junction kept 3 bases outside the gene matches. In germline, CDR1 is LNHNV, CDR2 YYDKDF (reference sequence). The CDR3 sequence is CATSGGLAGYEQYF. In DNA, the CDR3 is TGTGCCACCAGCGGAGGACTAGCGGGCTACGAGCAGTACTTC.

This clone was detected only a few times. Additional DNA sequences in this sample encode the identical CDR3. The chain employs TRBV18 and TRBJ1-1; the D is unclear. The CDR3 spans 12 residues. Trimming took 3 bases from V and 1 from J, leaving 3 bases between them. Germline V CDR1 and CDR2: KGHSH, LQKENI. The CDR3 nucleotides are TGTGCCAGCTCACCTGGGAACACTGAAGCTTTCTTT. This encodes CASSPGNTEAFF.

This sequence joins TRBV6-5 and TRBJ1-4; 9 bases are a match to TRBD1. The CDR3 is made up of 14 amino acids. Unmatched junction bases numbered 6, after V lost 5 bases and J lost 8 bases. Per the germline V gene, CDR1 is MNHEY and CDR2 is SVGAGI. CDR3 protein: CASSRDRDYEKLFF. DNA of the CDR3: TGTGCCAGCAGTCGGGACAGGGATTACGAAAAACTGTTTTTT.

In the case of this clone: The junction departs from germline at one end; a sequencing error may be responsible. V and J are TRBV28 and TRBJ2-3; TRBD2 matches 15 bases. CDR3 length equals 13 residues. Germline V gives CDR1 MDHEN, CDR2 SYDVKM. Written as DNA, the CDR3 is TGTGCCAGCAGAACCGGACTAGCGGGAGGGCCACTTTTT. Protein: CASRTGLAGGPLF.

The chain employs TRBV6-6 and TRBJ2-7; weak D call: TRBD2 (5 bases). There are 15 residues in the CDR3. Trimming took 1 base from V and 2 from J, leaving 12 bases between them. CDR1 and CDR2 from the germline V gene are MNHNY and SVGAGI (reference sequence). CDR3 DNA sequence: TGTGCCAGCAGTTACTTGGGCGGGCATGCCTACGAGCAGTACTTC. Protein sequence: CASSYLGGHAYEQYF.

The chain uses TRBV7-8 and TRBJ2-1; 8 nucleotides align to TRBD1. The CDR3 covers 15 residues. With 5 bases clipped from V and 7 bases from J, the junction kept 10 bases outside the gene matches. Germline V gives CDR1 SGHVS, CDR2 FQNEAQ. This CDR3 reads CASSNGQGIGNEQFF. CDR3 DNA sequence: TGTGCCAGCAGCAACGGACAGGGTATTGGAAATGAGCAGTTCTTC.

The chain uses TRBV11-2 and TRBJ2-2, with TRBD1 matching 10 bases. Germline CDR1 is SGHAT and CDR2 is FQNNGV. This CDR3 has 15 amino acids. J was trimmed by 6 bases and V by 6 bases; bases with no gene match: 7. The CDR3 DNA reads TGTGCCAGCAGGACGGGACAGGGGTTGGCCGGGGAGCTGTTTTTT. It translates to CASRTGQGLAGELFF.

The chain is built from TRBV28 and TRBJ1-3; tentatively, D is TRBD1 (5 bases). The germline gives CDR1 MDHEN, CDR2 SYDVKM. The CDR3 covers 15 residues. Deletions cut 3 bases from V and 4 bases from J, with 13 bases between. The CDR3 DNA follows: TGTGCCAGCAGTTTCTATCGTCAGGGAGGAAACACCATATATTTT. Its protein product is CASSFYRQGGNTIYF. The full variable domain, in which reference TRBV28 and TRBJ1-3 provide the parts outside the CDR3, is DVKVTQSSRYLVKRTGEKVFLECVQDMDHENMFWYRQDPGLGLRLIYFSYDVKMKEKGDIPEGYSVSREKKERFSLILESASTNQTSMYLCASSFYRQGGNTIYFGEGSWLTVV.

The chain uses TRBV7-8 and TRBJ1-1; 11 bases fit TRBD1. Germline assignment: CDR1 SGHVS and CDR2 FQNEAQ. Germline trimming cut 6 bases from V and 2 bases from J; bases unmatched to any gene: 8. CDR3 size: 16 residues. In DNA form, the CDR3 reads TGTGCCAGCAGTTCGGACAGGGGGCGGGGAAACACTGAAGCTTTCTTT. It translates to CASSSDRGRGNTEAFF.

This chain joins TRBV28 and TRBJ1-2; TRBD1 aligns across 8 bases. The CDR3 has 14 amino acids. The ends lost 6 bases at V and 4 bases at J; junction bases unmatched: 7. CDR1 is MDHEN and CDR2 is SYDVKM in the germline V gene. The CDR3 DNA reads TGTGCCAGCAGACCCACAGGGGGTAGCTATGGCTACACCTTC. Residues: CASRPTGGSYGYTF.

This chain connects TRBV11-1 to TRBJ2-7, with TRBD2 matching 7 bases. This CDR3 is built from 15 residues. From germline, CDR1 is SGHAT and CDR2 FQDESV (reference sequence). The V gene end was trimmed by 1 base and the J gene end by 4 bases; junction bases not matched to a gene: 7. CDR3 amino acids: CASSLGASGIYEQYF. CDR3 nucleotide sequence: TGTGCCAGCAGCTTAGGTGCTAGCGGAATTTACGAGCAGTACTTC.

The chain uses TRBV14 and TRBJ2-1, with D possibly matching TRBD2 (6 bases). The V gene's germline CDR1 is SGHDN and CDR2 FVKESK. V was pared by 1 base and J by 4 bases, with 8 bases between. The CDR3 spans 14 residues. CDR3 residues: CASSQVAGYNEQFF. The CDR3 DNA sequence: TGTGCCAGCAGCCAAGTGGCGGGGTACAATGAGCAGTTCTTC.

This chain joins TRBV2 and TRBJ2-1; tentatively, D is TRBD1 (6 bases). The CDR3 extends over 16 amino acids. Trimming took off 4 bases at V and 4 bases at J, with 17 bases between the two ends. Germline CDR1 is SNHLY and CDR2 is FYNNEI. This CDR3 is CASSVEGHGNYNEQFF. The CDR3 DNA reads as TGTGCCAGCAGTGTTGAGGGACACGGAAATTACAATGAGCAGTTCTTC.

This rearrangement joins TRBV7-2 to TRBJ2-5; 15 positions match TRBD2. TRBJ2-7 explains the end of the DNA better; the J call may be wrong. This CDR3 comprises 18 residues. Germline V gene data show CDR1 as SGHTA and CDR2 as FQGNSA. The CDR3 protein is CASSFNLGLAGGGGEQYF. CDR3 DNA sequence: TGTGCCAGCAGCTTCAACCTTGGACTAGCGGGAGGGGGAGGCGAGCAGTACTTC.

This chain uses TRBV11-2 with TRBJ2-5; 11 bases map to TRBD1. V lost 5 bases, J lost 5 bases, and 4 bases stayed unmatched. The CDR3 totals 14 residues. CDR1 is SGHAT, CDR2 FQNNGV, per germline. CDR3 DNA: TGTGCCAGCAGCCAGGGACAGGGGGATGAGACCCAGTACTTC. It encodes CASSQGQGDETQYF.

The genes are TRBV9 and TRBJ2-7; 7 positions match TRBD1. Germline CDR1 reads SGDLS; CDR2 reads YYNGEE. V dropped 0 bases and J dropped 2; count of bases not matched to a gene: 11. The CDR3 is 17 amino acids. CDR3: CASSVDSGGFYAYEQYF. CDR3 nucleotides: TGTGCCAGCAGCGTAGATTCAGGGGGTTTTTACGCCTACGAGCAGTACTTC.

The V and J genes are TRBV19 and TRBJ2-7; the match to TRBD2 covers 9 bases. The CDR3 is made up of 13 amino acids. The junction had 2 bases not matched to a gene; V was cut back by 6 bases and J by 2 bases. Germline assignment: CDR1 LNHDA and CDR2 SQIVND (reference sequence). The CDR3, as DNA: TGTGCCAGTAGGGTAGCGGGGGCCTACGAGCAGTACTTC. Residues: CASRVAGAYEQYF.

The chain links TRBV9 to TRBJ2-1; D may match TRBD1 or TRBD2 (5 bases each). CDR1 and CDR2 from the germline V gene are SGDLS and YYNGEE. The CDR3 loop spans 16 amino acids. Between the trimmed V and J ends, which lost 4 bases and 1 base, there was a span of 15 bases. Here the CDR3 DNA reads TGTGCCAGCAGCCTCCGAGGGGATTCTTCCTACAATGAGCAGTTCTTC. Translated: CASSLRGDSSYNEQFF.

As to this clone: Sequence at one end of the junction differs from germline and may be a read error. Other DNA sequences in the same sample also yield this CDR3. This rearrangement joins TRBV5-1 to TRBJ2-7, with 7 bases lining up with TRBD1. The length of the CDR3 is 14 residues. CDR1 is SGHRS, CDR2 YFSETQ, per germline. CDR3 sequence: CASSLGDSPYEQYF. The CDR3 DNA sequence: TGCGCCAGCAGCTTGGGGGACAGCCCCTATGAGCAGTACTTC.

V and J are TRBV13 and TRBJ2-7; TRBD1 might be the D (6 bases). Germline lookup yields CDR1 PRHDT and CDR2 FYEKMQ (reference sequence). This CDR3 region has 14 residues. V lost 5 bases, J lost 2 bases, and 13 bases lay in between. CDR3 residues: CASSPAAGAYEQYF. The CDR3 DNA sequence: TGTGCCAGCAGCCCAGCGGCAGGGGCCTACGAGCAGTACTTC.

V and J are TRBV7-2 and TRBJ2-1; TRBD2 agrees at 9 bases. After removal of 1 base from V and 4 bases from J, the junction contained 5 bases not matched to a gene. Germline loops: CDR1 SGHTA, CDR2 FQGNSA. The CDR3 spans 16 residues. CDR3 DNA sequence: TGTGCCAGCAGCTTAGTGCTAGCGGGAATATACAATGAGCAGTTCTTC. This codes for CASSLVLAGIYNEQFF.

The CDR3 nucleotides read TGTGCCAGTAGTATAGCCCCGGGACAGAATGAAAAACTGTTTTTT. It is translated as CASSIAPGQNEKLFF. The genes are TRBV19 and TRBJ1-4, with 7 nucleotides matching TRBD1. Germline loops: CDR1 LNHDA, CDR2 SQIVND (reference sequence). V was pared by 1 base and J by 5 bases, with 4 bases of the junction left unmatched. The CDR3 extends over 15 amino acids.

This chain uses TRBV6-5 with TRBJ2-7; 12 positions agree with TRBD1. There are 15 residues in the CDR3. Per germline, CDR1 MNHEY and CDR2 SVGAGI. Unmatched junction bases numbered 6, after V lost 5 bases and J lost 4 bases. This chain's CDR3 is CASSPGTGGGYEQYF. DNA for the CDR3: TGTGCCAGCAGTCCAGGGACAGGGGGCGGGTACGAGCAGTACTTC.

The chain joins TRBV14 to TRBJ2-2; tentatively, D is TRBD1 (6 bases). V lost 4 bases and J lost 6, with 15 bases in between. This CDR3 has 15 residues. Germline V gene sequence: CDR1 SGHDN, CDR2 FVKESK. The CDR3 sequence is CASSRIIGQPGELFF. The CDR3, as DNA: TGTGCCAGCAGCCGAATAATTGGACAGCCCGGGGAGCTGTTTTTT.

The chain carries TRBV28 and TRBJ1-1; D might be TRBD1 (5 bases). V was shortened by 2 bases and J by 10 bases, with 20 bases between the two germline ends. The V gene's germline CDR1 is MDHEN and CDR2 SYDVKM. The CDR3 has 15 residues. CDR3 residues: CASSLDTRDQGGAFF. For the CDR3, the DNA is TGTGCCAGCAGTTTAGATACCAGAGACCAGGGTGGAGCTTTCTTT.

The rearrangement links TRBV6-5 to TRBJ1-5, with TRBD1 as a possible D gene (5 bases). CDR3 size: 15 residues. Between the trimmed V and J ends, which lost 0 bases and 5 bases, there was a span of 11 bases. Germline V gives CDR1 MNHEY, CDR2 SVGAGI. As DNA, the CDR3 is TGTGCCAGCAGTTACTCGATAGGGACCCATCAGCCCCAGCATTTT. This sequence encodes CASSYSIGTHQPQHF.

V usage is TRBV25-1 and J usage is TRBJ2-5; D is perhaps TRBD1 (5 bases). Germline CDR1 is MGHDK and CDR2 is SYGVNS. The CDR3 is 18 residues long. V lost 3 bases to trimming and J lost 4 bases, with 24 bases between them. CDR3 sequence reads: CASSEPSANLLGRETQYF. The CDR3 coding sequence is TGTGCCAGCAGTGAGCCTTCAGCCAACCTCTTGGGGCGAGAGACCCAGTACTTC.

This rearrangement joins TRBV11-2 to TRBJ2-1; the D gene is possibly TRBD2 (6 bases). The CDR3 is made up of 15 amino acids. CDR1 is SGHAT, CDR2 FQNNGV, per germline. V was clipped by 2 bases and J by 4 bases, with 12 bases between them. CDR3 nucleotide sequence: TGTGCCAGCAGCTTATTTCAGGCGGGATACAATGAGCAGTTCTTC. This gives the protein CASSLFQAGYNEQFF.

The chain has TRBV7-6 and TRBJ2-7; 10 nucleotides agree with TRBD1. Losses at the gene ends were 5 bases for V and 1 base for J; bases not matched to a gene: 8. Germline values: CDR1 SGHVS, CDR2 FNYEAQ. CDR3 length: 16 residues. CDR3 sequence: CASSATGTGESYEQYF. CDR3 nucleotides: TGTGCCAGCAGCGCCACCGGGACAGGGGAATCCTACGAGCAGTACTTC.

The chain joins TRBV4-2 to TRBJ2-1; 7 bases are a match to TRBD2. With V trimmed by 1 base and J by 9 bases, 9 bases remained unmatched. Germline V gene data show CDR1 as LGHNA and CDR2 as YNFKEQ. This CDR3 has 15 residues. As DNA, the CDR3 is TGTGCCAGCAGCCAAGCCTGGCGGGAGAGCAGTGAGCAGTTCTTC. Its protein product is CASSQAWRESSEQFF.